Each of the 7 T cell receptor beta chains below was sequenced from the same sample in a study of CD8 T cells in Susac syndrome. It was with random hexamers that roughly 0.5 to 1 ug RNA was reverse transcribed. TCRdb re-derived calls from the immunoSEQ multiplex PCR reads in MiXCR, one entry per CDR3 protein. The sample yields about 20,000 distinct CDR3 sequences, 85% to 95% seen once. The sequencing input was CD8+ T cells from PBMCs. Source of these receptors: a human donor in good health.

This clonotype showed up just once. CDR3 coding DNA: TGTGCCAGCAGTTTGCCAGGGGGCCACGAGCAGTACTTC. It yields the protein CASSLPGGHEQYF. This chain joins TRBV12-3 or TRBV12-4 and TRBJ2-7; 8 nucleotides match TRBD1. Unmatched junction bases numbered 3, after V lost 3 bases and J lost 5 bases. This CDR3 is built from 13 residues.

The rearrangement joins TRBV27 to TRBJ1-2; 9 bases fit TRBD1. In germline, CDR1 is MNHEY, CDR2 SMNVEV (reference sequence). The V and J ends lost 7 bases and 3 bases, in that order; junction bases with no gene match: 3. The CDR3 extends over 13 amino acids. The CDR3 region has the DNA TGTGCCAGCACGGGACAGGGTGACTATGGCTACACCTTC. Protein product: CASTGQGDYGYTF.

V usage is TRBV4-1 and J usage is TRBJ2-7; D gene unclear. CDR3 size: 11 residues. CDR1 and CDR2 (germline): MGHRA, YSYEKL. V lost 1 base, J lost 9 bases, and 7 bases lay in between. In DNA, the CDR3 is TGCGCCAGCAGCCAAGGGCTTGGGCAGTACTTC. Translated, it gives CASSQGLGQYF.

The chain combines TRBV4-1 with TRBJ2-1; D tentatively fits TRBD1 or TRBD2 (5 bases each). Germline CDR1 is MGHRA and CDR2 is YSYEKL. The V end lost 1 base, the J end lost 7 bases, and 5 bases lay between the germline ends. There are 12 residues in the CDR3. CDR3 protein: CASSQGGNEQFF. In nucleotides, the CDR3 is TGCGCCAGCAGCCAAGGGGGGAATGAGCAGTTCTTC.

The CDR3 reads CATLGSWSGPGELFF. CDR3 coding DNA: TGTGCCACCCTCGGTTCGTGGAGTGGGCCCGGGGAGCTGTTTTTT. V gene TRBV19 combines with J gene TRBJ2-2; D not certain. Trimming pared 10 bases from V and 6 bases from J, leaving 21 bases between. This CDR3 is 15 amino acids long. Germline CDR1 reads LNHDA; CDR2 reads SQIVND (reference sequence). The variable domain in full, completed from reference TRBV19 and TRBJ2-2, reads DGGITQSPKYLFRKEGQNVTLSCEQNLNHDAMYWYRQDPGQGLRLIYYSQIVNDFQKGDIAEGYSVSREKKESFPLTVTSAQKNPTAFYLCATLGSWSGPGELFFGEGSRLTVL.

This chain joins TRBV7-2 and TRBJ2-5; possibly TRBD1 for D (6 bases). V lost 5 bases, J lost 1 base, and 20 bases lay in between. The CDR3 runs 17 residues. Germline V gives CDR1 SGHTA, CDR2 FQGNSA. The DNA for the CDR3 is TGTGCCAGCAGCCATTCCTTTACAGGGACCCCCCAAGAGACCCAGTACTTC. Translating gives CASSHSFTGTPQETQYF.

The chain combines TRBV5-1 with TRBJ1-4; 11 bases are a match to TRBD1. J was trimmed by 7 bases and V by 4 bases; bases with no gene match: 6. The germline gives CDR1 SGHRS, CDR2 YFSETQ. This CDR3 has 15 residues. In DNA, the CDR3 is TGCGCCAGCAGCCCCCGGACAGGGGGCATTGAAAAACTGTTTTTT. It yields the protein CASSPRTGGIEKLFF. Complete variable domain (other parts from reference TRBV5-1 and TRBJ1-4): KAGVTQTPRYLIKTRGQQVTLSCSPISGHRSVSWYQQTPGQGLQFLFEYFSETQRNKGNFPGRFSGRQFSNSRSEMNVSTLELGDSALYLCASSPRTGGIEKLFFGSGTQLSVL.